This T cell receptor (beta chain) was recovered during a study of persistence of HIV-infected CD4 T cells. General observations from the study: The rare CMV-responding cells with HIV-1 proviruses were not separately TCR-sequenced.

Stimulation used around 9.1 ug/mL lysate from CMV-infected fibroblasts. Memory cells lacking CD40L and CD69 with high CD45RO were sorted. The immunoSEQ assay was version 4, run in survey mode. Using immunoSEQ multiplex PCR, the repertoire was profiled, and TCRdb retains in-frame clones only, with some absent. This sample has 30,000 or so clones, with 82% found just once. The germline gives CDR1 MNHEY, CDR2 SVGEGT. The CDR3 sequence is 15 residues long. Trimming left V 4 bases short and J 4 bases short, with 17 bases between. This clone has only one observation. The target antigen is unknown. The source is an adult man with HIV who was CMV-seropositive. The material sequenced was CD4+ T cells sorted from PBMCs after approximately 19-hour stimulation, taken from a patient who received antiretroviral therapy. This rearrangement joins TRBV6-2 or TRBV6-3 to TRBJ2-7; no definite D call. In DNA form, the CDR3 reads TGTGCCAGCAGTTCCGGGTCCCTGCCCCATTACGAGCAGTACTTC. This encodes CASSSGSLPHYEQYF.